What follows describes a single T cell receptor (beta chain). This clonotype was detected many times. The antigen it binds to is not known. No base quality information exists; no much larger clone differs at one position. The sample belongs to a study of T-cell reconstitution after alpha-beta-depleted transplantation in children (dated by TCRdb to about 2016). In terms of the full investigation: T-cell immune reconstitution after TCRalphabeta/CD19-depleted allogeneic hematopoietic cell transplantation in children was quantitatively tracked in the study by means of TCR repertoire profiling.

Library creation used PCR. Sequencing used an Illumina HiSeq 2500. To normalize quantification of the TCRbeta repertoire, the TCR libraries were built with molecular barcoding that relied on unique molecular identifiers. In-frame beta chains were kept once TCRdb had trimmed the public reads at Q25 with fastp and called clones with MiXCR. Rows with a matching CDR3 protein are joined into one entry that keeps the most common DNA and genes. For this sample the table gives about 690,000 distinct CDR3 sequences, of which approximately 16% were detected only once. Jointly, the top ten make up about 1.1% of the sample. V drops 3 bases and J drops 14 bases, leaving 17 bases in between. The germline V gene (reference sequence) specifies DFQATT as CDR1 and SNEGSKA as CDR2. The CDR3 spans 13 residues, from the cysteine through the phenylalanine. Just CDR3 DNA is preserved here, 39 bases in frame from base 1.

The clonotype was recovered from a human donor who donated a stem cell graft to a child with acute myeloid leukemia. The chain joins TRBV20-1 to TRBJ1-6; TRBD1 is possibly the D segment (5 matching bases). Material: PBMCs from the stem cell graft donor, obtained from the stem cell graft. At the DNA level, the sequence is TGCAGTGCTAGGGGGGACGACGCCTTGGCCCTCCACTTT. This sequence encodes CSARGDDALALHF.